Listed below are T cell receptor beta chains from one sample, sequenced in a study of CXCR3-negative and CXCR3-positive naive CD8 T cells. Using the 5' RACE reads, TCRdb records one entry per CDR3 protein without DNA. This repertoire includes roughly 89,000 distinct CDR3 sequences. Material: naive CXCR3- CD8+ T cells from blood. These receptor sequences come from a human donor in good health. Some clones in this sample may be carry-over from other donors' samples. CDR3s include the opening cysteine and the closing phenylalanine or tryptophan. Each record gives: V gene, J gene, CDR3 length, CDR3 protein.

TRBV29-1	TRBJ2-1	13	CSATGTDYNEQFF
TRBV13	TRBJ2-7	15	CASAAGPSASYEQYF
TRBV3-1	TRBJ2-1	16	CASSQGRGLRVGEQFF
TRBV7-9	TRBJ2-7	16	CASSQSSGGIDYEQYF
TRBV3-1	TRBJ2-3	18	CASSPLAGTTEDGDTQYF
TRBV9	TRBJ1-1	15	CASSALSREDTEAFF
TRBV6-6	TRBJ2-1	17	CASSYPGGSDAYNEQFF
TRBV6-1	TRBJ2-7	15	CASSEEDRGFYEQYF
TRBV5-1	TRBJ2-5	17	CASSLGLAGGPGETQYF
TRBV20-1	TRBJ2-5	15	CSAREVTSGIETQYF
TRBV20-1	TRBJ1-2	14	CSAHLGQTHYGYSF
TRBV2	TRBJ2-3	17	CASSEKGLAGNTDTQYF
TRBV29-1	TRBJ2-1	13	CSVGGKTYNEQFF
TRBV6-6	TRBJ2-7	12	CASRDPAYEQYF
TRBV11-3	TRBJ1-5	15	CASSLFRAVNQPQHF
TRBV29-1	TRBJ2-5	14	CSVDIRTVSWTQYF
TRBV6-2/TRBV6-3	TRBJ2-2	14	CATGGAINTGELFF
TRBV7-2	TRBJ2-7	16	CASSPRPKGKIHEQYF
TRBV5-6	TRBJ2-7	14	CASRPEREGPEQYF
TRBV6-2/TRBV6-3	TRBJ2-1	14	CASTLLAGGGEQFF
TRBV5-1	TRBJ2-3	17	CASSPPGARMSTDTQYF
TRBV28	TRBJ2-5	16	CASSPDRDTGQETQYF
TRBV27	TRBJ2-1	15	CASSTWGLAPNEQFF
TRBV29-1	TRBJ2-7	14	CSVEGTPLGYEQYF
TRBV29-1	TRBJ2-2	14	CSVPDTSNTGELFF
TRBV29-1	TRBJ1-1	11	CSSPGNTEAFF
TRBV11-1	TRBJ2-1	14	CASSHKLAGIEQFF
TRBV9	TRBJ2-1	15	CASSPFDSSYNEQFF
TRBV2	TRBJ2-5	13	CASRGTSQETQYF